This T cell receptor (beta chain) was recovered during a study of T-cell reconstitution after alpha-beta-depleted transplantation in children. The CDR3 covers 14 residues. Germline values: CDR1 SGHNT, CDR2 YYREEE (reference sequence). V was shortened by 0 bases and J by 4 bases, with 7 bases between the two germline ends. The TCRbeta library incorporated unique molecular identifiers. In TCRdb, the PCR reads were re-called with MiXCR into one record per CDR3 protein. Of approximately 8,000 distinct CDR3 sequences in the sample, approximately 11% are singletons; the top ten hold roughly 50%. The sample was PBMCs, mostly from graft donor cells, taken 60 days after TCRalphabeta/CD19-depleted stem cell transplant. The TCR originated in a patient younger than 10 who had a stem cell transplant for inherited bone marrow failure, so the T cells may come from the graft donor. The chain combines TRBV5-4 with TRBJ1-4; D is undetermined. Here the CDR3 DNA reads TGTGCCAGCAGCTTGGGACATAATAATGAAAAACTGTTTTTT. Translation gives CASSLGHNNEKLFF.